The entry below describes one T cell receptor beta chain. Clones were read by immunoSEQ multiplex PCR, and TCRdb kept only the in-frame ones, dropping some. The sample has roughly 190,000 clones; around 87% are singletons. The sample belongs to a study of blood T cell repertoires in COVID-19. Turning to the study itself: Two consecutive negative NP/OP PCR tests, clearance, or resolved symptoms defined Cohort 3 recovery. Material from acute and convalescent COVID-19 was sourced from the United States, Italy and Spain. The cDNA or gDNA used as material had been derived from T cells, B-cell-depleted T cells, or PBMCs.

This CDR3 spans 17 amino acids. Germline assignment: CDR1 SGHDN and CDR2 FVKESK. Trimming at V came to 4 bases and at J to 5 bases, leaving 9 bases not matched to a gene. The source of this sequence is a woman aged 40 to 55 in a cohort exposed to, infected with or recovered from COVID-19 (not recorded which). The chain carries TRBV14 and TRBJ2-7, with 15 positions matching TRBD2. The sequenced material came from PBMCs or T cells enriched from blood (not recorded which). CDR3 in amino acids: CASSRTSGGAIGHEQYF. The DNA of the CDR3 is TGTGCCAGCAGCCGGACTAGCGGGGGGGCCATCGGCCACGAGCAGTACTTC.